This TCR beta chain is from a study of T cells in Graves' hyperthyroidism and ophthalmopathy. The investigators amplified TCR beta CDR3 regions from RNA transcripts. HTBI primers drove first-round RT-PCR of the TCR CDR3. TCRdb called the multiplex PCR reads again in MiXCR, with one record for every CDR3 protein. The data show about 640,000 distinct CDR3 sequences, with around 20% seen just once and 30% to 40% held by the top ten. The CDR3 runs 11 residues. Germline CDR1 is MNHEY and CDR2 is SMNVEV (reference sequence). This clonotype was observed a handful of times. Sequencing was done on a sample of blood. The chain carries TRBV27 and TRBJ2-7; 9 bases line up with TRBD2. This TCR derives from a man under 40 with Graves' ophthalmopathy. The CDR3 sequence: CSAGGPYEQYF. The CDR3 nucleotides are TGTTCGGCGGGAGGGCCTTACGAGCAGTACTTC.